These T cell receptor beta chains were read from a single sample in a study of cytomegalovirus exposure and HLA in healthy donors. The repertoire was sequenced with immunoSEQ multiplex PCR; TCRdb's copy has only in-frame clones and lacks some. The profile shows approximately 160,000 clones, 68% of them singletons. The source material was PBMCs. These receptors all stem from a man between 50 and 59 years old in good health and CMV-seronegative. Both conserved end residues are part of each CDR3. D genes are given only for firm matches. Not all rows give a size; the values are once, few, many and, for expanded clones, a class.

-	TRBJ1-1	14	TRBV5-1	-	CASRFTGLNTEAFF	TGCGCCAGCAGATTTACAGGGCTGAACACTGAAGCTTTCTTT
-	TRBJ1-1	13	TRBV21-1	-	CASTGQGKTEAFF	TGTGCCAGCACCGGACAGGGAAAAACTGAAGCTTTCTTT
-	TRBJ1-1	14	TRBV6-5	-	CASSYGGANTEAFF	TGTGCCAGCAGCTACGGCGGGGCTAACACTGAAGCTTTCTTT
-	TRBJ1-2	11	TRBV5-6	-	CASTRGYGYTF	TGTGCCAGCACTAGGGGCTATGGCTACACCTTC
-	TRBJ2-7	15	TRBV4-2	TRBD2	CASSRSGGDSYEQYF	TGTGCCAGCAGCCGTAGCGGGGGGGACTCCTACGAGCAGTACTTC
few	TRBJ2-3	15	TRBV10-1	-	CASSGFSRRTDTQYF	TGCGCCAGCAGTGGATTTAGCAGACGCACAGATACGCAGTATTTT
-	TRBJ2-3	15	TRBV6-1	-	CASSELGRGTDTQYF	TGTGCCAGCAGTGAATTAGGGAGAGGCACAGATACGCAGTATTTT
-	TRBJ1-5	15	TRBV5-1	TRBD1	CASSSGTGVNQPQHF	TGCGCCAGCAGCTCCGGGACAGGTGTCAATCAGCCCCAGCATTTT
-	TRBJ2-7	11	TRBV2	-	CASMQGYEQYF	TGTGCCAGCATGCAGGGCTACGAGCAGTACTTC
-	TRBJ1-2	13	TRBV5-8	-	CASRWSADYGYTF	TGTGCCAGCAGGTGGTCCGCGGACTATGGCTACACCTTC
-	TRBJ1-1	15	TRBV28	-	CASSSLQGRVTEAFF	TGTGCCAGCAGTTCACTCCAGGGGAGGGTGACTGAAGCTTTCTTT
few	TRBJ1-2	15	TRBV7-2	TRBD1	CASSLSGVQGHGYTF	TGTGCCAGCAGCTTATCAGGAGTACAGGGGCATGGCTACACCTTC
once	TRBJ1-4	17	TRBV18	TRBD1	CASSPLGQGATNEKLFF	TGTGCCAGCTCACCTCTGGGACAGGGGGCAACTAATGAAAAACTGTTTTTT
-	TRBJ2-3	17	TRBV7-6	TRBD2	CASSFGSGGAKTDTQYF	TGTGCCAGCAGCTTTGGTAGCGGGGGGGCCAAGACAGATACGCAGTATTTT
-	TRBJ1-1	15	TRBV10-1	TRBD1	CASRPDRGRNTEAFF	TGCGCCAGCAGGCCAGACAGGGGGCGGAACACTGAAGCTTTCTTT
-	TRBJ2-5	15	TRBV11-2	TRBD1	CASSLYRGFEETQYF	TGTGCCAGCAGCTTATACAGGGGGTTTGAAGAGACCCAGTACTTC
-	TRBJ2-3	14	TRBV11-2	-	CASSIGRASDTQYF	TGTGCCAGCAGCATCGGCAGGGCGAGTGATACGCAGTATTTT